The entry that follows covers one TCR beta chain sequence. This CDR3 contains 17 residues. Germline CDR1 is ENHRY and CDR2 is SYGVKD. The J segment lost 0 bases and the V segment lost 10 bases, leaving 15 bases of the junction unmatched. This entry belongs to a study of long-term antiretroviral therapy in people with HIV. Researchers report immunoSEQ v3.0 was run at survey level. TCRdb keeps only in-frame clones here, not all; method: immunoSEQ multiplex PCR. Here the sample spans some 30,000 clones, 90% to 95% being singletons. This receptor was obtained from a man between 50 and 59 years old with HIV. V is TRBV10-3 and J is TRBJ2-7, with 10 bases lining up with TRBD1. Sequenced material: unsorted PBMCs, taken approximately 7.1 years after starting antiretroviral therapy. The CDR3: CATRYSPRDRGSYEQYF. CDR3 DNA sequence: TGTGCCACCCGGTATTCGCCCCGGGACAGGGGCTCCTACGAGCAGTACTTC.